Many counts were recorded for the clone carrying this T cell receptor (beta chain). Its antigen is unidentified. Total RNA, at least 5.5 micrograms per sample, came from PBMCs. Combining a sample-barcoded 5' primer with a J-beta primer mix, a second PCR ran for about 6 to 11 cycles. Researchers report that each sample yielded at least 2.5 million CDR3-containing paired-end reads. One entry per CDR3 protein results from TCRdb running MiXCR on the 5' RACE reads. The table records more than 800,000 distinct CDR3 sequences, roughly 26% of them present only once. The CDR3 is 13 amino acids. The J segment lost 3 bases and the V segment lost 4 bases, leaving 3 bases of the junction unmatched. Looked up from germline, CDR1 is DFQATT and CDR2 is SNEGSKA (reference sequence). This record comes from a study of blood T cells in healthy people across ages. The overall study: Capture by template switching was about one barcoded beta molecule per two T cells. Study-level results: Age advanced and TCR beta diversity per million T cells fell, roughly linearly.

The receptor was isolated from an elderly woman in good health. V gene TRBV20-1 combines with J gene TRBJ2-3; 8 nucleotides match TRBD2. Sequenced input: blood. The CDR3, as DNA: TGCAGTGCTATGCGGGGGGAAACAGATACGCAGTATTTT. This encodes CSAMRGETDTQYF.